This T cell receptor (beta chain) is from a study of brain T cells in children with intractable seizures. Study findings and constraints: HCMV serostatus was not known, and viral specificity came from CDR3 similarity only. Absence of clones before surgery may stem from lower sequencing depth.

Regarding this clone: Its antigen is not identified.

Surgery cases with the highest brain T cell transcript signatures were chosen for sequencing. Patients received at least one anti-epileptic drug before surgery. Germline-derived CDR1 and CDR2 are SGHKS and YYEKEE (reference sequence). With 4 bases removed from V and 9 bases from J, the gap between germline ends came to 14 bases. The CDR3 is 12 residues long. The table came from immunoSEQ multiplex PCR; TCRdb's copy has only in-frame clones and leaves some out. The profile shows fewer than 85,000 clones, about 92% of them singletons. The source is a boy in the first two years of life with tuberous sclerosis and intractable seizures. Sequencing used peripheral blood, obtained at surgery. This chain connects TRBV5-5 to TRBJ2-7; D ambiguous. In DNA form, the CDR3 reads TGTGCCAGCAGCGACTCCATGCTGGGGCAGTACTTC. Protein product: CASSDSMLGQYF.